The 31 T cell receptor beta chains in this list originate from one sample, sequenced in a study of blood T cell repertoires in COVID-19. TCRdb's table, derived via immunoSEQ multiplex PCR, lists solely in-frame clones and lacks some. The data hold more than 85,000 clones, with 78% observed a single time. Sample: peripheral blood. The receptor source for this set is a man in his 60s with active or convalescent COVID-19.

This clone came up a few times. The chain carries TRBV19 and TRBJ1-2; TRBD1 matches 9 bases. From germline, CDR1 is LNHDA and CDR2 SQIVND (reference sequence). V shed 1 base and J 4 bases; nucleotides not matched to a gene: 10. CDR3 length: 17 residues. DNA for the CDR3: TGTGCCAGTAGTATAGGGGCCCCGGGACAGGGCTCCTATGGCTACACCTTC. Its protein product is CASSIGAPGQGSYGYTF.

This clone was seen a single time. The chain links TRBV7-9 to TRBJ2-3; TRBD2 agrees at 7 bases. Germline trimming cut 8 bases from V and 1 base from J; bases unmatched to any gene: 12. Looked up from germline, CDR1 is SEHNR and CDR2 is FQNEAQ (reference sequence). The CDR3 loop spans 16 amino acids. This chain's CDR3 is CASYPTGTIRTDTQYF. Written as DNA, the CDR3 is TGTGCCAGCTACCCCACCGGGACTATACGCACAGATACGCAGTATTTT.

The chain joins TRBV19 to TRBJ2-2; unclear D gene. The CDR3 is 15 residues long. In germline, CDR1 is LNHDA, CDR2 SQIVND (reference sequence). V gave up 7 bases and J gave up 7 bases, with 19 bases separating them. The CDR3 reads CASNVRLERIGELFF. The CDR3 DNA sequence: TGTGCCAGTAATGTCAGGCTGGAAAGGATCGGGGAGCTGTTTTTT.

The V gene is TRBV10-3, the J gene TRBJ2-3, with a tentative D call TRBD1 (6 bases). CDR3 length: 17 residues. V was clipped by 0 bases and J by 4 bases, with 17 bases between them. Germline CDR1 is ENHRY and CDR2 is SYGVKD. DNA for the CDR3: TGTGCCATCAGTGAGTCGGGACATCTCGCGGCCCCAGATACGCAGTATTTT. This gives the protein CAISESGHLAAPDTQYF.

The rearrangement joins TRBV29-1 to TRBJ2-6; D is possibly TRBD2 (5 bases). Germline CDR1 and CDR2: SQVTM and ANQGSEA. CDR3 length equals 16 residues. The V end lost 5 bases, the J end lost 0 bases, and 14 bases lay between the germline ends. The CDR3 here is CSVIRPGSSGANVLTF. Written as DNA, the CDR3 is TGCAGCGTTATTCGACCGGGGAGCTCTGGGGCCAACGTCCTGACTTTC.

This chain connects TRBV19 to TRBJ1-1; no clear D. Trimming removed 1 base from V and 0 bases from J, with 9 bases in between. The CDR3 covers 15 residues. In germline, CDR1 is LNHDA, CDR2 SQIVND (reference sequence). CDR3 sequence: CASSIAQDLNTEAFF. CDR3 DNA: TGTGCCAGTAGTATAGCCCAGGATTTGAACACTGAAGCTTTCTTT.

The rearrangement uses TRBV2 and TRBJ1-4; a possible D gene is TRBD1 (6 bases). The germline gives CDR1 SNHLY, CDR2 FYNNEI. Trimming pared 6 bases from V and 0 bases from J, leaving 14 bases between. This CDR3 is 16 amino acids long. CDR3 amino acids: CASRKGGAATNEKLFF. CDR3 DNA: TGTGCCAGCAGGAAGGGGGGGGCCGCAACTAATGAAAAACTGTTTTTT.

At least ten counts were recorded for this clone. The chain couples TRBV2 to TRBJ2-7; 12 positions match TRBD2. Germline V gene sequence: CDR1 SNHLY, CDR2 FYNNEI. This CDR3 contains 17 residues. V dropped 0 bases and J dropped 5; count of bases not matched to a gene: 8. The CDR3 bases are TGTGCCAGCAGTGAAGCGACGACTAGCGGGAGTGTAGACGAGCAGTACTTC. It specifies CASSEATTSGSVDEQYF.

This clone was counted only a few times. The chain is built from TRBV6-2 or TRBV6-3 and TRBJ2-7, with TRBD2 matching 12 bases. Germline V gene lookup returns CDR1 MNHEY and CDR2 SVGEGT. CDR3 length: 15 residues. The junction had 6 bases not matched to a gene; V was cut back by 4 bases and J by 5 bases. CDR3 in DNA: TGTGCCAGCAGTTCTTCAAGGACTAGCGGGAACGAGCAGTACGTC. It specifies CASSSSRTSGNEQYV.

The chain is built from TRBV9 and TRBJ2-1; D is perhaps TRBD2 (6 bases). Trimming removed 3 bases at V and 4 bases at J, with 8 bases between. The V gene's germline CDR1 is SGDLS and CDR2 YYNGEE. The CDR3 extends over 13 amino acids. The CDR3 bases are TGTGCCAGCAGCGGGGACTGGTACAATGAGCAGTTCTTC. Its protein is CASSGDWYNEQFF.

V is TRBV5-1 and J is TRBJ2-2; D remains ambiguous. CDR3 length equals 17 residues. In germline, CDR1 is SGHRS, CDR2 YFSETQ. Trimming left V 4 bases short and J 2 bases short, with 18 bases between. The chain's CDR3 is CASSQMPTTLNTGELFF. The CDR3 DNA is TGCGCCAGCAGCCAAATGCCGACAACCTTAAACACCGGGGAGCTGTTTTTT.

On this clone itself: At one end, the junction sequence differs from germline, possibly due to a read error. The J gene is TRBJ2-3, the V gene TRBV5-1; 8 bases are a match to TRBD2. The CDR3 consists of 15 residues. The germline V gene has CDR1 SGHRS and CDR2 YFSETQ. The CDR3 reads CASSRDGRGTDTQYF. DNA of the CDR3: TGCGCCAGCAGCCGGGACGGGAGGGGCACCGATACGCAGTATTTT.

This clone has only a few counts. The chain has TRBV3-1 (or the pseudogene TRBV3-2) and TRBJ2-1; 8 bases map to TRBD2. The CDR3 has 14 amino acids. The germline CDR1 and CDR2 sequences are LGHDT and YNNKEL (reference sequence). J gave up 9 bases and V 3 bases, and 7 bases lay outside the gene matches. This CDR3 is CASSQGLGWSEQFF. The CDR3 bases are TGTGCCAGCAGCCAGGGACTAGGGTGGAGTGAGCAGTTCTTC.

This chain links TRBV5-1 with TRBJ1-4; no clear D gene. This CDR3 is built from 18 residues. Trimming removed 4 bases from V and 7 bases from J, with 26 bases in between. CDR1 and CDR2 (germline): SGHRS, YFSETQ. This CDR3 reads CASSGRGGDLVKGEKLFF. The CDR3 DNA sequence: TGCGCCAGCAGCGGACGCGGAGGCGACTTAGTTAAGGGTGAAAAACTGTTTTTT.

This rearrangement joins TRBV25-1 to TRBJ2-2; TRBD2 matches 9 bases. V was clipped by 3 bases and J by 10 bases; unmatched bases: 6. Germline V gene sequence: CDR1 MGHDK, CDR2 SYGVNS. The CDR3 runs to 14 residues. CDR3 sequence: CASSEALAGSELFF. CDR3 coding DNA: TGTGCCAGCAGTGAGGCGCTAGCGGGGTCGGAGCTGTTTTTT.

This clone was detected once. The rearrangement uses TRBV10-3 and TRBJ2-3, with 7 bases that match TRBD1. V gave up 10 bases and J gave up 4 bases; unmatched junction bases: 14. The CDR3 runs to 15 residues. Germline-derived CDR1 and CDR2 are ENHRY and SYGVKD. Written as DNA, the CDR3 is TGTGCCAACAGCCGGGACAGCACAGGGGCAGATACGCAGTATTTT. Translated, it gives CANSRDSTGADTQYF.

The J gene is TRBJ2-2, the V gene TRBV7-6; 7 bases are a match to TRBD1. The V gene end was trimmed by 6 bases and the J gene end by 7 bases; junction bases not matched to a gene: 8. Germline V CDR1 and CDR2: SGHVS, FNYEAQ. The CDR3 is 14 amino acids. The CDR3 DNA reads TGTGCCAGCAGGTCGACAGGGCGTGACGGGGAGCTGTTTTTT. It codes for CASRSTGRDGELFF.

The gene calls are TRBV6-6 and TRBJ1-1, with D unresolved. Germline CDR1 is MNHNY and CDR2 is SVGAGI (reference sequence). V was trimmed by 5 bases and J by 2 bases, leaving 15 bases between them. The CDR3 consists of 15 residues. The CDR3 nucleotides read TGTGCCAGCAGTATATCAGGAGGCATCAACACTGAAGCTTTCTTT. Translating it yields CASSISGGINTEAFF.

The V gene is TRBV27, the J gene TRBJ1-4, with D possibly TRBD1 on 6 matching bases. The V end was cut by 6 bases, the J end by 8 bases, with 19 bases between. CDR1 is MNHEY and CDR2 is SMNVEV in the germline V gene (reference sequence). The CDR3 length is 15 residues. Here the CDR3 DNA reads TGTGCCAGCAGCCCATCGGCGGGGGGCGAGGAAAAACTGTTTTTT. It is translated as CASSPSAGGEEKLFF. Looking up the rest from reference TRBV27 and TRBJ1-4 gives the full variable domain: EAQVTQNPRYLITVTGKKLTVTCSQNMNHEYMSWYRQDPGLGLRQIYYSMNVEVTDKGDVPEGYKVSRKEKRNFPLILESPSPNQTSLYFCASSPSAGGEEKLFFGSGTQLSVL.

The chain has TRBV18 and TRBJ2-3; 7 nucleotides match TRBD1. The germline CDR1 and CDR2 sequences are KGHSH and LQKENI. The junction had 6 bases not matched to a gene; V was cut back by 8 bases and J by 1 base. This CDR3 comprises 14 residues. CDR3 nucleotide sequence: TGTGCCAGCAACAGGGGCGGAGGCACAGATACGCAGTATTTT. Translation gives CASNRGGGTDTQYF.

This clone was observed a single time. V gene TRBV19 combines with J gene TRBJ1-5; D is possibly TRBD1 (5 bases). The V gene's germline CDR1 is LNHDA and CDR2 SQIVND (reference sequence). V lost 4 bases and J 1 base, leaving 11 bases between the germline ends. The CDR3 contains 15 residues. The CDR3 DNA reads as TGTGCCAGTAGTACCTGGGAGGGGAGCAATCAGCCCCAGCATTTT. It codes for CASSTWEGSNQPQHF.

CDR3 protein: CASSEMLGSHEQFF. Written as DNA, the CDR3 is TGTGCCAGCAGTGAAATGTTAGGGAGCCATGAGCAGTTCTTC. The V call is TRBV6-1, the J call TRBJ2-1, with D perhaps TRBD2 (5 bases). There are 14 residues in the CDR3. The germline V gene encodes CDR1 MNHNS and CDR2 SASEGT. The V and J ends lost 2 bases and 8 bases respectively, with 13 bases between them.

The rearrangement joins TRBV12-3 or TRBV12-4 to TRBJ1-2; tentative D call: TRBD1 (5 bases). Trimming took off 3 bases at V and 4 bases at J, with 9 bases between the two ends. The CDR3 has 13 amino acids. The CDR3 spells CASSFGRAYGYTF. The CDR3 region has the DNA TGTGCCAGCAGTTTCGGCAGGGCCTATGGCTACACCTTC.

V is TRBV2 and J is TRBJ2-2, with 7 bases lining up with TRBD2. The CDR3 length is 14 residues. CDR1 and CDR2 from the germline V gene are SNHLY and FYNNEI. Here the CDR3 DNA reads TGTGCTGGCAACGGGGGGACGGGGGGCGGGGAGCTGTTTTTT. Encoded protein: CAGNGGTGGGELFF.

This chain connects TRBV28 to TRBJ1-2; 8 nucleotides match TRBD1. With V trimmed by 6 bases and J by 3 bases, 6 bases remained unmatched. CDR3 length equals 14 residues. Germline loops: CDR1 MDHEN, CDR2 SYDVKM. For the CDR3, the DNA is TGTGCCAGCAGAATGCAGGGGGCGGACTATGGCTACACCTTC. Protein product: CASRMQGADYGYTF.

In its sample, this clone was seen a few times. The chain combines TRBV6-2 or TRBV6-3 with TRBJ2-3; the match to TRBD2 covers 12 bases. J lost 4 bases, V lost 7 bases, and 15 bases had no gene match. Germline lookup yields CDR1 MNHEY and CDR2 SVGEGT. The length of the CDR3 is 18 residues. The CDR3 DNA sequence: TGTGCCAGCACCCCCTGGGGCCTAGCGGGAGGGAGCTCAGATACGCAGTATTTT. Amino acids: CASTPWGLAGGSSDTQYF.

V is TRBV5-1 and J is TRBJ2-1, with 7 bases identical to TRBD1. V lost 7 bases, J lost 3 bases, and 4 bases stayed unmatched. This CDR3 spans 13 amino acids. Germline CDR1 reads SGHRS; CDR2 reads YFSETQ. For the CDR3, the DNA is TGCGCCAGCTTCGACAGGGACTACAATGAGCAGTTCTTC. Translation: CASFDRDYNEQFF.

In DNA form, the CDR3 reads TGCGCCAGCACCCCCCAGGGTACGGATACAGATACGCAGTATTTT. It specifies CASTPQGTDTDTQYF. The J gene is TRBJ2-3, the V gene TRBV5-1, with a weak D call TRBD1 (5 bases). With 6 bases removed from V and 3 bases from J, the gap between germline ends came to 17 bases. The CDR3 runs 15 residues. Germline V gene lookup returns CDR1 SGHRS and CDR2 YFSETQ.

This clone has only a few counts. The J gene is TRBJ1-1, the V gene TRBV19, with TRBD1 matching over 7 bases. V trimming: 5 bases; J trimming: 9 bases; junction bases outside the gene matches: 3. Germline assignment: CDR1 LNHDA and CDR2 SQIVND (reference sequence). This CDR3 is built from 11 residues. The CDR3 spells CASSGDRKAFF. In DNA form, the CDR3 reads TGTGCCAGTAGTGGGGACAGAAAAGCTTTCTTT.

The V and J genes are TRBV11-3 and TRBJ1-3; TRBD1 matches at 8 bases. The CDR3 is 15 residues long. Germline V gives CDR1 SGHNT, CDR2 YENEEA. V lost 0 bases to trimming and J lost 7 bases; unmatched junction nucleotides: 5. CDR3 protein: CASSLDPRQGNTIYF. The CDR3 DNA sequence: TGTGCCAGCAGCTTAGATCCCCGACAGGGGAACACCATATATTTT.

The genes are TRBV4-2 and TRBJ1-5; D call uncertain. Germline V gives CDR1 LGHNA, CDR2 YNFKEQ. There are 15 residues in the CDR3. V lost 0 bases and J 1 base, leaving 7 bases between the germline ends. The CDR3 protein is CASSQDPRSNQPQHF. CDR3 nucleotide sequence: TGTGCCAGCAGCCAAGATCCCAGGAGCAATCAGCCCCAGCATTTT.